The 3 T cell receptor beta chains presented below share a single source sample, sequenced in a study of PD-L1 blockade in urothelial cancer. Only in-frame clones appear in the TCRdb table, and some are missing; sequencing was by immunoSEQ multiplex PCR. The table has under 30,000 clones, 70% to 90% seen once. The source material was PBMCs, sampled around atezolizumab (anti-PD-L1) treatment. These TCRs come from a man in his forties or fifties with urothelial cancer.

This rearrangement joins TRBV9 to TRBJ2-2; maybe TRBD2 (6 bases). The germline V gene encodes CDR1 SGDLS and CDR2 YYNGEE. Trimming shortened V by 3 bases and J by 1 base, and 10 bases separated the two germline ends. The CDR3 covers 15 residues. The CDR3: CASSGAAGNTGELFF. DNA for the CDR3: TGTGCCAGCAGCGGAGCAGCGGGGAACACCGGGGAGCTGTTTTTT.

The chain combines TRBV7-6 with TRBJ2-2; possibly TRBD2 for D (5 bases). V lost 5 bases, J lost 4 bases, and 20 bases lay in between. The CDR3 is made up of 17 amino acids. Germline-derived CDR1 and CDR2 are SGHVS and FNYEAQ. This CDR3 is CASSPYGLRAGTGELFF. The CDR3 bases are TGTGCCAGCAGCCCATACGGCCTCCGGGCGGGCACCGGGGAGCTGTTTTTT.

CDR3 sequence: CASSPSGTGGGQTQYF. In DNA, the CDR3 is TGTGCCAGCAGCCCTTCGGGGACAGGGGGGGGTCAGACCCAGTACTTC. The V and J genes are TRBV28 and TRBJ2-5, with 11 bases lining up with TRBD1. Germline lookup yields CDR1 MDHEN and CDR2 SYDVKM. J gave up 6 bases and V 6 bases, and 12 bases lay outside the gene matches. The CDR3 length is 16 residues.